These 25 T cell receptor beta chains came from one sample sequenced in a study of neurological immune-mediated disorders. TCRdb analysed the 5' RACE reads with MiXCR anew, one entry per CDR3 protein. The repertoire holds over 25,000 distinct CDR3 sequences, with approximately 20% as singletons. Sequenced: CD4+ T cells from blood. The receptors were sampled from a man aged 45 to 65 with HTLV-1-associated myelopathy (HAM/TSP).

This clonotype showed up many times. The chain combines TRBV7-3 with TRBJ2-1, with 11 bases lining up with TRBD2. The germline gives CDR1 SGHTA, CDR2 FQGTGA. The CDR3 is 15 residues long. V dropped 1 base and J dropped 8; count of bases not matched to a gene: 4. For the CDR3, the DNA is TGTGCCAGCAGCTTAATGTTAGCGGGAGGGTATGAGCAGTTCTTC. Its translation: CASSLMLAGGYEQFF.

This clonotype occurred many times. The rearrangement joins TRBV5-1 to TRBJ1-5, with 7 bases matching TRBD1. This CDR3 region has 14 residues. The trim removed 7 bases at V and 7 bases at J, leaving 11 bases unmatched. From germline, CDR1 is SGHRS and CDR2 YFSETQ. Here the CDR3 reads CASFARQGSQPQHF. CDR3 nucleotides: TGCGCCAGCTTTGCCCGACAGGGTAGCCAGCCCCAGCATTTT.

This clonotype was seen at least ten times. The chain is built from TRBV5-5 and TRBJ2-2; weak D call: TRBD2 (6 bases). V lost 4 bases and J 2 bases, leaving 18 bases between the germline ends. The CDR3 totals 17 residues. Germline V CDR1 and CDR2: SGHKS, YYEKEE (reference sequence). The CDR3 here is CASSAFWGLGNTGELFF. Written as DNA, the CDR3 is TGTGCCAGCAGCGCCTTTTGGGGACTGGGTAACACCGGGGAGCTGTTTTTT.

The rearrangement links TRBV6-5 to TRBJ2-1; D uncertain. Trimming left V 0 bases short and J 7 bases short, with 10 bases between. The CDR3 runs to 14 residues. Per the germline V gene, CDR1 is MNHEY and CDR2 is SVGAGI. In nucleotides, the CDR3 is TGTGCCAGCAGTTACTCGAATTGGGGTAATGAGCAGTTCTTC. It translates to CASSYSNWGNEQFF.

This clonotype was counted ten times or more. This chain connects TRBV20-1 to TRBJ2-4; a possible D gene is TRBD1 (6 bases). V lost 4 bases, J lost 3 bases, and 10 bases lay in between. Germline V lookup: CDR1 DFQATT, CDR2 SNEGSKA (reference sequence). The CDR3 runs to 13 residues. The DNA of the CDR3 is TGCAGTGCTAACACACAGGGCAAAAACATTCAGTACTTC. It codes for CSANTQGKNIQYF.

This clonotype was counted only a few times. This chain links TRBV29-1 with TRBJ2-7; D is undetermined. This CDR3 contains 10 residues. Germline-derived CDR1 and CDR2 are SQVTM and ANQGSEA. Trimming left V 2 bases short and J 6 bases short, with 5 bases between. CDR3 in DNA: TGCAGCGTTGAACACGGCGAGCAGTACTTC. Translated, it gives CSVEHGEQYF.

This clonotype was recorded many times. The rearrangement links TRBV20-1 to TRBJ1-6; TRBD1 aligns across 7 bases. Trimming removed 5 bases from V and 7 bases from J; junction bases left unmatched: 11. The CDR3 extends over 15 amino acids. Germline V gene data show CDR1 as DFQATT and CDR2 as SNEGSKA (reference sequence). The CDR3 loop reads CSAPRQGRSNSPLHF. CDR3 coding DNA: TGCAGTGCTCCCCGACAGGGAAGGAGCAATTCACCCCTCCACTTT.

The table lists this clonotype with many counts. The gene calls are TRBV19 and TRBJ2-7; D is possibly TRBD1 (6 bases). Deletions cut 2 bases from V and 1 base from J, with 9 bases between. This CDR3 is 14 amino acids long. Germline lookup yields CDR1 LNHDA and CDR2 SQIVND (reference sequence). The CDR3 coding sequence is TGTGCCAGTAGTATACAGGGGACGTCCTACGAGCAGTACTTC. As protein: CASSIQGTSYEQYF.

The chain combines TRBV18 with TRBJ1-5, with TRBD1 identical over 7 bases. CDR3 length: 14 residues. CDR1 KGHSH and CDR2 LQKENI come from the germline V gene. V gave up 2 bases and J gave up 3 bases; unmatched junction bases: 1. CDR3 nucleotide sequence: TGTGCCAGCTCACCAGACAGGGCCAATCAGCCCCAGCATTTT. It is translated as CASSPDRANQPQHF.

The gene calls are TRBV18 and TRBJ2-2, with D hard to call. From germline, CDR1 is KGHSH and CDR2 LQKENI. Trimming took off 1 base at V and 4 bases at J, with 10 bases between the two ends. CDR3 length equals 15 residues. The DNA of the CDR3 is TGTGCCAGCTCACCACTGACGGCCCTCACCGGGGAGCTGTTTTTT. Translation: CASSPLTALTGELFF.

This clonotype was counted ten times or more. Here the CDR3 DNA reads TGTGCCAGCAGCTTAATGGGGACAGGCGGTGCAGAGACCCAGTACTTC. Its protein product is CASSLMGTGGAETQYF. The chain joins TRBV7-3 to TRBJ2-5, with 8 bases fitting TRBD1. V dropped 1 base and J dropped 4; count of bases not matched to a gene: 8. This CDR3 comprises 16 residues. CDR1 SGHTA and CDR2 FQGTGA come from the germline V gene.

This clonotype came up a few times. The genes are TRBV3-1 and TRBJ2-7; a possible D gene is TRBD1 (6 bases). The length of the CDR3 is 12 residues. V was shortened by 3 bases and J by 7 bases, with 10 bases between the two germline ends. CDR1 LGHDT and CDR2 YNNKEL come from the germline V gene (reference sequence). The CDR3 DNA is TGTGCCAGCAGCCACGGGACAAGTGAGCAGTACTTC. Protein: CASSHGTSEQYF.

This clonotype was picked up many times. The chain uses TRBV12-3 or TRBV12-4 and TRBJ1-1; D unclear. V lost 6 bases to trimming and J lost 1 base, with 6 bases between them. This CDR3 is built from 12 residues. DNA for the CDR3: TGTGCCAGCAGAGGTCGGAACACTGAAGCTTTCTTT. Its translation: CASRGRNTEAFF.

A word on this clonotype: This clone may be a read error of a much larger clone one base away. The CDR3 is CSASSTETYNEQFF. The DNA of the CDR3 is TGCAGTGCTAGTAGTACAGAAACCTACAATGAGCAGTTCTTC. The chain joins TRBV20-1 to TRBJ2-1; no clear D gene. The CDR3 contains 14 residues. V dropped 3 bases and J dropped 2 bases, with 11 bases sitting between them. Germline lookup yields CDR1 DFQATT and CDR2 SNEGSKA (reference sequence).

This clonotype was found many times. The CDR3 DNA sequence: TGTGCCAGCAGCAGACCCAGGGGGATGGGTCTGCCCCAGCATTTT. Amino acid sequence: CASSRPRGMGLPQHF. This rearrangement joins TRBV2 to TRBJ1-5; 7 nucleotides agree with TRBD1. The CDR3 is made up of 15 amino acids. In germline, CDR1 is SNHLY, CDR2 FYNNEI. Germline trimming cut 6 bases from V and 9 bases from J; bases unmatched to any gene: 14.

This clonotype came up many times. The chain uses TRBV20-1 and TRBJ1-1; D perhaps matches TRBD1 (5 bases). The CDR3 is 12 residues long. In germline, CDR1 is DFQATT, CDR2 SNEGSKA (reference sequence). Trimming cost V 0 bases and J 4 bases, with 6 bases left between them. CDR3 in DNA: TGCAGTGCTAGAGATGGGGGCACTGAAGCTTTCTTT. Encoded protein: CSARDGGTEAFF.

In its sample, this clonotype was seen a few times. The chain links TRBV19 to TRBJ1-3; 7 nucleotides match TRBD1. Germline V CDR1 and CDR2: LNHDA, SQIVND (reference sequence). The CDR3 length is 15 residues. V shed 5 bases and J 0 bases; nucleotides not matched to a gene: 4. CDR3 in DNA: TGTGCCAGTAGTCGACGGGACAGCTCTGGAAACACCATATATTTT. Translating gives CASSRRDSSGNTIYF. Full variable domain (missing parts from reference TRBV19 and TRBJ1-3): DGGITQSPKYLFRKEGQNVTLSCEQNLNHDAMYWYRQDPGQGLRLIYYSQIVNDFQKGDIAEGYSVSREKKESFPLTVTSAQKNPTAFYLCASSRRDSSGNTIYFGEGSWLTVV.

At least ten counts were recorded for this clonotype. CDR3 residues: CASSLDRGHGETQYF. CDR3 nucleotides: TGTGCCAGCAGCCTGGACAGGGGTCATGGAGAGACCCAGTACTTC. The chain combines TRBV5-5 with TRBJ2-5, with 9 bases matching TRBD1. The CDR3 totals 15 residues. V shed 4 bases, J shed 4 bases, and the junction held 8 bases outside the gene matches. Germline V gene sequence: CDR1 SGHKS, CDR2 YYEKEE (reference sequence).

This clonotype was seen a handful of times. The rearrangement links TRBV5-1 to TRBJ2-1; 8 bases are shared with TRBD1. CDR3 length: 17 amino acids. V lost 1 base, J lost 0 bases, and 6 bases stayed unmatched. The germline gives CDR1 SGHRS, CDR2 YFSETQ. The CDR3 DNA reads TGCGCCAGCAGCTTGACAGGGGGTGGGAGCTCCTACAATGAGCAGTTCTTC. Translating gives CASSLTGGGSSYNEQFF.

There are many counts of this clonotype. In nucleotides, the CDR3 is TGCAGTGCTCCACGGCGGGCTGGGGCCAACGTCCTGACTTTC. Its translation is CSAPRRAGANVLTF. The chain links TRBV20-1 to TRBJ2-6; D is possibly TRBD2 (5 bases). The CDR3 runs to 14 residues. Per the germline V gene, CDR1 is DFQATT and CDR2 is SNEGSKA (reference sequence). The germline V and J ends were trimmed by 5 bases and 2 bases, with 10 bases remaining between them.

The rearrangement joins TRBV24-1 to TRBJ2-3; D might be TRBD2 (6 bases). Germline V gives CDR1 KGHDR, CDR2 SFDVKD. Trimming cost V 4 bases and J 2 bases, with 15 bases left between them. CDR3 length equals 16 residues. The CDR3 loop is CATSDALGLYTDTQYF. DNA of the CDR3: TGTGCCACCAGTGACGCGCTGGGACTTTACACAGATACGCAGTATTTT.

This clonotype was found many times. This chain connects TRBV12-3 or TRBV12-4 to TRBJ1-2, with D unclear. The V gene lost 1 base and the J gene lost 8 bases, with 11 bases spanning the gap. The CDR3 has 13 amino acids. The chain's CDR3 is CASSLGDTRGYTF. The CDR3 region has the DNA TGTGCCAGCAGTTTAGGGGATACCCGAGGCTACACCTTC.

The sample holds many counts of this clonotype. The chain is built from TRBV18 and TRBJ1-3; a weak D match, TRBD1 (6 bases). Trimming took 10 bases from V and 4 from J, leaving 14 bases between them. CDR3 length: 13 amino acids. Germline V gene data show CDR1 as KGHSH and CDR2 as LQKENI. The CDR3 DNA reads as TGTGCCACCATCGGACAGCAAGGAAACACCATATATTTT. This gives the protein CATIGQQGNTIYF.

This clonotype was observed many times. The CDR3 DNA follows: TGTGCCAGCAACCCAACAGGGTCCGGGGCCAACGTCCTGACTTTC. Protein: CASNPTGSGANVLTF. The chain recombines TRBV7-9 with TRBJ2-6, with a tentative D call TRBD1 (6 bases). The germline V gene has CDR1 SEHNR and CDR2 FQNEAQ (reference sequence). V lost 7 bases to trimming and J lost 4 bases, with 14 bases between them. The CDR3 has 15 amino acids.

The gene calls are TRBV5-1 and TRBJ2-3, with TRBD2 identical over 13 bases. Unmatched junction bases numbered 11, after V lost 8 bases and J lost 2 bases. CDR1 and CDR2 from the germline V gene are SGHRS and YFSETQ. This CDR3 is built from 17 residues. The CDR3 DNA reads TGCGCCAGTAGCCCACTAGCGGGGGGGCTCGACACAGATACGCAGTATTTT. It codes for CASSPLAGGLDTDTQYF.